The following is a T cell receptor (beta chain) sequence with its context. What antigen it recognizes has not been identified. Within one base of it there is no much larger clone, and no base qualities were kept. The sample originates from a study of blood T cell repertoires in COVID-19 (dated by TCRdb to about 2020). Background for the entire study: Collaborator samples came from the United States, Italy and Spain and covered acute and convalescent phases of COVID-19. The prospective study material was composed of cDNA or gDNA derived from T cells, B-cell-depleted T cells, or PBMCs. Deeply sampled blood TCRbeta repertoires from subjects exposed to, actively infected with, or recovered from COVID-19 were included in the dataset. HLA class I and class II types, where available, came from metadata supplied by the sample provider rather than from assay-based typing. The samples were drawn from the first 160 participants of the ongoing ImmuneRACE study and from more than 1,000 subjects provided by 6 global collaborators. A de-identified subject ID, COVID-19 status, age in years and sex were almost always included in the sample metadata. The repertoires were released in a freely available public database meant as a resource for research on the immune response to SARS-CoV-2.

Whole blood was collected in K2EDTA tubes by collaborating institutions according to the institutions' own protocols. Collaborator samples were shipped for TCRbeta analysis as frozen whole blood, isolated PBMCs, or DNA extracted from either sample type. V is cut back by 9 bases and J by 3 bases, with 26 bases in the junction unmatched. The CDR3 has 21 amino acids, counting the end cysteine and phenylalanine. Just CDR3 DNA is preserved here, 63 bases in frame from base 1. In the germline V gene, CDR1 corresponds to MDHEN and CDR2 to SYDVKM. TCRbeta CDR3 regions were amplified from genomic DNA using the immunoSEQ Assay, a bias-controlled multiplex PCR. In the paper's pipeline: Nucleated cell counts per sample were estimated from amplification of reference gene primers within the assay. To quantify the absolute abundance of each unique TCRbeta CDR3 rearrangement, sequence reads were collapsed and filtered. Productive Simpson clonality was computed per sample as the square root of Simpson's diversity index over productive rearrangements. TCRdb's version of the immuneACCESS table is confined to in-frame rearrangements and falls short of the full clone set. An unresolved V gene accounts for under half of the shortfall where checked; the remainder is of unknown origin. The V and J calls and the clone size are those of that table, but D and trimming were determined from the DNA. This sample lists 65,000 to 85,000 clones; around 76% were detected once. The top ten constitute 15% to 20% of the sample.

On the study overall, not on this receptor specifically: The quantity of clinical and demographic metadata differed by source and by participant and was supplied without curation.

This clonotype originated in a human donor in a cohort sampled during active COVID-19. The source material was peripheral blood. This receptor chain uses TRBV28 and TRBJ1-4, with TRBD1 identical over 9 junction bases. CDR3 sequence: CARGELPSRDRVSRANEKLFF. The nucleotide sequence is given as TGTGCCAGAGGAGAGCTTCCCTCCCGGGACAGGGTATCTCGAGCTAATGAAAAACTGTTTTTT.